This T cell receptor (beta chain) was found in a study of radiation and T cells in renal cell carcinoma. Time point described: blood 2 weeks post-SBRT. Specified treatment: 15 Gy SBRT to primary tumor, nephrectomy 4 weeks later. Serial blood draws occurred at baseline and 2 and 4 weeks post-SBRT. Clear cell pathology was present in this patient's renal cell carcinoma. This clone was detected a few times. Its antigen remains unidentified. Broader study findings: Pretreatment tumor biopsies were lacking, so baseline clonotypes are unknown. In blood, top tumor clones expanded by 2 weeks, shrinking by 4.

Only in-frame clones appear in the TCRdb table, and some are missing; sequencing was by immunoSEQ multiplex PCR. The data hold some 120,000 clones, with 75% to 90% observed a single time. The CDR3 sequence is 16 residues long. CDR1 and CDR2 from the germline V gene are SGHTA and FQGTGA. Trimming cost V 7 bases and J 7 bases; bases outside gene matches: 15. This rearrangement joins TRBV7-3 to TRBJ2-2, with 7 nucleotides matching TRBD2. This sequence was found in a woman aged 55-69 years with renal cell carcinoma. This sample comprised blood, obtained from a patient whose treatment included radiotherapy and nephrectomy. For the CDR3, the DNA is TGTGCCAGCAAGTGGGGACTGGCGGGAGTTTACGGGGAGCTGTTTTTT. Protein sequence: CASKWGLAGVYGELFF.